Below are 28 T cell receptor beta chains sequenced from a single sample in a study of blood T cell repertoires in COVID-19. Measured with immunoSEQ multiplex PCR; TCRdb has only the in-frame clones, and not every one. Of fewer than 200,000 clones in the sample, almost 85% are singletons; the top ten hold around 7.7%. The sequencing sample was made of peripheral blood. These receptors originate from a man aged 35-49 years who had recovered from COVID-19.

This clone was detected only once. The chain links TRBV4-3 to TRBJ1-2, with 8 bases matching TRBD1. The junction had 13 bases not matched to a gene; V was cut back by 4 bases and J by 12 bases. Germline assignment: CDR1 LGHNA and CDR2 YSLEER. The CDR3 covers 14 residues. Here the CDR3 DNA reads TGCGCCAGCAGCCCCGGGACAGGCGAGGCGGAGAACACCTTC. It encodes CASSPGTGEAENTF.

This clone has only one observation. V gene TRBV2 combines with J gene TRBJ2-3, with 8 nucleotides matching TRBD1. V lost 4 bases to trimming and J lost 3 bases; unmatched junction nucleotides: 12. The CDR3 consists of 17 residues. CDR1 is SNHLY and CDR2 is FYNNEI in the germline V gene. The CDR3 DNA sequence: TGTGCCAGCAGTGGCAGGGGGCGCCGCCAAGAGACAGATACGCAGTATTTT. This translates into CASSGRGRRQETDTQYF.

This clone was counted a few times. DNA for the CDR3: TGTGCCACCGTTACAGGGGTCGGGGAGCTGTTTTTT. This encodes CATVTGVGELFF. The rearrangement uses TRBV2 and TRBJ2-2; the match to TRBD1 covers 7 bases. V was pared by 10 bases and J by 7 bases, with 6 bases of the junction left unmatched. The germline V gene encodes CDR1 SNHLY and CDR2 FYNNEI. The CDR3 contains 12 residues.

The chain couples TRBV11-3 to TRBJ1-2, with TRBD1 as a possible D gene (6 bases). V was shortened by 5 bases and J by 7 bases, with 14 bases between the two germline ends. From germline, CDR1 is SGHNT and CDR2 YENEEA. The CDR3 runs 13 residues. The DNA of the CDR3 is TGTGCCAGCAGCGACGCCGTACAGGGTGGCTACACCTTC. Amino acid sequence: CASSDAVQGGYTF.

V and J are TRBV7-2 and TRBJ2-1; possible D gene TRBD1, 6 bases. The germline V gene has CDR1 SGHTA and CDR2 FQGNSA. Trimming removed 1 base from V and 1 base from J, with 11 bases in between. This CDR3 has 16 amino acids. CDR3 in DNA: TGTGCCAGCAGCTTAGTAGGGACACTTTCCTACAATGAGCAGTTCTTC. Translation gives CASSLVGTLSYNEQFF. The full variable domain, rest sourced from reference TRBV7-2 and TRBJ2-1, is GAGVSQSPSNKVTEKGKDVELRCDPISGHTALYWYRQSLGQGLEFLIYFQGNSAPDKSGLPSDRFSAERTGGSVSTLTIQRTQQEDSAVYLCASSLVGTLSYNEQFFGPGTRLTVL.

The gene calls are TRBV7-2 and TRBJ1-1; D gene ambiguous. Germline loops: CDR1 SGHTA, CDR2 FQGNSA. V was cut by 3 bases and J by 1 base, with 6 bases left in between. The length of the CDR3 is 13 residues. The chain's CDR3 is CASSFGGNTEAFF. The CDR3 nucleotides are TGTGCCAGCAGCTTTGGCGGGAACACTGAAGCTTTCTTT.

This rearrangement joins TRBV28 to TRBJ2-3; TRBD2 aligns across 14 bases. The V and J ends lost 2 bases and 6 bases, in that order; junction bases with no gene match: 10. CDR3 length: 18 amino acids. CDR1 and CDR2 (germline): MDHEN, SYDVKM. The CDR3 spells CASSLTMGLAGEPDTQYF. CDR3 in DNA: TGTGCCAGCAGTTTAACTATGGGACTAGCGGGAGAGCCCGATACGCAGTATTTT.

The chain links TRBV11-3 to TRBJ2-7; TRBD1 matches 12 bases. Germline CDR1 is SGHNT and CDR2 is YENEEA. The CDR3 has 14 residues. The V and J ends lost 8 bases and 1 base, in that order; junction bases with no gene match: 3. CDR3 nucleotide sequence: TGTGCCAGCGCGGGACAGGGGGCTTCCTACGAGCAGTACTTC. This encodes CASAGQGASYEQYF.

A single count supports this clone. CDR3 nucleotide sequence: TGTGCCAGCAGCTTGTTCAGGGGGCAACTCGGAAACACCATATATTTT. Amino acids: CASSLFRGQLGNTIYF. V is TRBV5-5 and J is TRBJ1-3; 8 bases line up with TRBD1. The V gene end was trimmed by 1 base and the J gene end by 4 bases; junction bases not matched to a gene: 7. The CDR3 has 16 residues. Germline CDR1 is SGHKS and CDR2 is YYEKEE (reference sequence). Full variable domain (outside the CDR3, taken from reference TRBV5-5 and TRBJ1-3): DAGVTQSPTHLIKTRGQQVTLRCSPISGHKSVSWYQQVLGQGPQFIFQYYEKEERGRGNFPDRFSARQFPNYSSELNVNALLLGDSALYLCASSLFRGQLGNTIYFGEGSWLTVV.

This clone was seen only once. The rearrangement uses TRBV30 and TRBJ2-2; perhaps TRBD2 as D (7 bases). CDR1 is GTSNPN and CDR2 is SVGIG in the germline V gene (reference sequence). The CDR3 is 16 residues long. Trimming cost V 4 bases and J 4 bases, with 19 bases left between them. The chain's CDR3 is CAWKGVAGAVTGELFF. CDR3 sequence (DNA): TGTGCCTGGAAGGGGGTCGCGGGGGCAGTCACCGGGGAGCTGTTTTTT.

This clone was seen once. The chain links TRBV29-1 to TRBJ2-7, with 11 bases matching TRBD1. V lost 7 bases to trimming and J lost 4 bases; unmatched junction nucleotides: 3. The CDR3 length is 12 residues. Germline CDR1 reads SQVTM; CDR2 reads ANQGSEA. CDR3 nucleotide sequence: TGCAGCGGGACAGGGGGCAAGTACGAGCAGTACTTC. Protein sequence: CSGTGGKYEQYF.

The chain employs TRBV9 and TRBJ1-2; D unresolved. CDR1 is SGDLS, CDR2 YYNGEE, per germline. The CDR3 is 12 amino acids. The V end was cut by 0 bases, the J end by 8 bases, with 8 bases between. For the CDR3, the DNA is TGTGCCAGCAGCGTAGAAGGTAGCGGCTACACCTTC. This gives the protein CASSVEGSGYTF.

This clone was observed a single time. The genes are TRBV30 and TRBJ2-3, with 10 bases matching TRBD1. Germline CDR1 reads GTSNPN; CDR2 reads SVGIG (reference sequence). This CDR3 region has 15 residues. The V gene end was trimmed by 0 bases and the J gene end by 5 bases; junction bases not matched to a gene: 5. The CDR3 spells CAWSVSDRGQDTQYF. The CDR3 DNA reads TGTGCCTGGAGTGTATCAGACAGGGGGCAAGATACGCAGTATTTT.

This chain connects TRBV5-5 to TRBJ1-2, with no clear D. The CDR3 loop spans 14 amino acids. Germline CDR1 reads SGHKS; CDR2 reads YYEKEE (reference sequence). The V end was cut by 0 bases, the J end by 4 bases, with 10 bases between. The CDR3 coding sequence is TGTGCCAGCAGCTTGGCACCGGGGAGCTATGGCTACACCTTC. Protein sequence: CASSLAPGSYGYTF.

The rearrangement joins TRBV6-5 to TRBJ1-4, with D possibly matching TRBD1 (5 bases). The CDR3 has 15 residues. Trimming removed 8 bases at V and 4 bases at J, with 17 bases between. The germline CDR1 and CDR2 sequences are MNHEY and SVGAGI. DNA of the CDR3: TGTGCCAGCGGGAGGGGCGGGGCGAGTAATGAAAAACTGTTTTTT. As protein: CASGRGGASNEKLFF.

The genes are TRBV18 and TRBJ1-4; a possible D gene is TRBD1 (6 bases). V dropped 5 bases and J dropped 7 bases, with 17 bases sitting between them. This CDR3 is built from 15 residues. Germline V gene sequence: CDR1 KGHSH, CDR2 LQKENI. The CDR3 DNA follows: TGTGCCAGCTCAGGACAGACAGCAAGTAGTGAAAAACTGTTTTTT. It is translated as CASSGQTASSEKLFF.

The chain joins TRBV6-1 to TRBJ1-2; D remains ambiguous. Germline V lookup: CDR1 MNHNS, CDR2 SASEGT. V was trimmed by 2 bases and J by 4 bases, leaving 17 bases between them. The CDR3 is made up of 16 amino acids. CDR3: CASSEHYGERSYGYTF. The DNA of the CDR3 is TGTGCCAGCAGTGAACATTACGGGGAGCGAAGCTATGGCTACACCTTC.

The rearrangement joins TRBV9 to TRBJ2-1, with unresolved D. The V gene lost 0 bases and the J gene lost 4 bases, with 11 bases spanning the gap. The CDR3 spans 15 residues. Germline V gene data show CDR1 as SGDLS and CDR2 as YYNGEE. This chain's CDR3 is CASSVALRTYNEQFF. The CDR3 region has the DNA TGTGCCAGCAGCGTAGCTCTCAGAACATACAATGAGCAGTTCTTC.

The V call is TRBV7-9, the J call TRBJ2-5, with D possibly TRBD2 on 5 matching bases. CDR3 length: 11 residues. Germline-derived CDR1 and CDR2 are SEHNR and FQNEAQ (reference sequence). Deletions cut 5 bases from V and 13 bases from J, with 14 bases between. The CDR3 loop is CASSGGFRGYF. As DNA, the CDR3 is TGTGCCAGCAGCGGAGGCTTCCGGGGGTACTTC.

Only a few counts were recorded for this clone. This chain uses TRBV9 with TRBJ1-1; weak D call: TRBD1 (6 bases). In germline, CDR1 is SGDLS, CDR2 YYNGEE. CDR3 length: 13 amino acids. Trimming took 6 bases from V and 1 from J, leaving 10 bases between them. CDR3 amino acids: CASKQGPNTEAFF. The CDR3 DNA follows: TGTGCCAGCAAACAGGGCCCGAACACTGAAGCTTTCTTT.

J is TRBJ2-1 and V is TRBV7-8, with 9 bases that match TRBD2. Trimming cost V 1 base and J 8 bases; bases outside gene matches: 9. CDR3 length: 16 residues. CDR1 is SGHVS, CDR2 FQNEAQ, per germline. The CDR3 spells CASSLDIAGVKHEQFF. The CDR3 coding sequence is TGTGCCAGCAGCTTAGATATAGCGGGAGTTAAGCATGAGCAGTTCTTC. Full variable domain (remainder filled in from reference TRBV7-8 and TRBJ2-1): GAGVSQSPRYKVAKRGQDVALRCDPISGHVSLFWYQQALGQGPEFLTYFQNEAQLDKSGLPSDRFFAERPEGSVSTLKIQRTQQEDSAVYLCASSLDIAGVKHEQFFGPGTRLTVL.

CDR3 residues: CASSQNRAYEQYF. Written as DNA, the CDR3 is TGTGCCAGCAGCCAGAACAGGGCCTACGAGCAGTACTTC. The V and J genes are TRBV4-2 and TRBJ2-7; tentative D call: TRBD1 (6 bases). Germline CDR1 LGHNA, CDR2 YNFKEQ. This CDR3 region has 13 residues. V was pared by 3 bases and J by 2 bases, with 8 bases between.

The genes are TRBV11-3 and TRBJ2-1; TRBD2 agrees at 8 bases. The CDR3 has 16 amino acids. Germline loops: CDR1 SGHNT, CDR2 YENEEA. The V segment lost 5 bases and the J segment 8 bases; nucleotides outside the gene matches: 14. CDR3 bases: TGTGCCAGCAGCCCCCCTGAGCGGGGGCCAAGAGATGAGCAGTTCTTC. Translating it yields CASSPPERGPRDEQFF.

The chain recombines TRBV7-9 with TRBJ2-1; maybe TRBD2 (5 bases). The CDR3 runs 16 residues. Trimming took 1 base from V and 4 from J, leaving 14 bases between them. Germline V lookup: CDR1 SEHNR, CDR2 FQNEAQ (reference sequence). Here the CDR3 reads CASSLGGLALYNEQFF. In nucleotides, the CDR3 is TGTGCCAGCAGCTTAGGGGGTCTAGCTTTGTACAATGAGCAGTTCTTC.

This rearrangement joins TRBV15 to TRBJ2-7; D is ambiguous. This CDR3 spans 12 amino acids. With 4 bases removed from V and 3 bases from J, the gap between germline ends came to 7 bases. Germline CDR1 LNHNV, CDR2 YYDKDF (reference sequence). DNA of the CDR3: TGTGCCACCAGCAAGAACGGCTACGAGCAGTACTTC. Protein: CATSKNGYEQYF.

V usage is TRBV19 and J usage is TRBJ2-5; tentative D call: TRBD2 (6 bases). Germline CDR1 reads LNHDA; CDR2 reads SQIVND (reference sequence). This CDR3 has 13 residues. The V and J ends lost 8 bases and 1 base respectively, with 11 bases between them. For the CDR3, the DNA is TGTGCCAGTTCCACGGGGGTCCAAGAGACCCAGTACTTC. This gives the protein CASSTGVQETQYF.

This clone appeared a single time. The gene calls are TRBV7-2 and TRBJ2-1, with TRBD2 identical over 7 bases. The CDR3 extends over 13 amino acids. Germline V gene data show CDR1 as SGHTA and CDR2 as FQGNSA. Trimming removed 2 bases from V and 9 bases from J; junction bases left unmatched: 4. CDR3 nucleotide sequence: TGTGCCAGCAGCTTAAATGGACTAGTTGAGCAGTTCTTC. Translation: CASSLNGLVEQFF.

In its sample, this clone was seen a few times. The CDR3 loop is CASSLGRGYNEQFF. The CDR3 nucleotides read TGTGCCAGCAGCTTAGGCAGGGGGTACAATGAGCAGTTCTTC. The rearrangement links TRBV11-3 to TRBJ2-1; TRBD1 matches 7 bases. Germline V lookup: CDR1 SGHNT, CDR2 YENEEA. The CDR3 has 14 amino acids. V was clipped by 1 base and J by 4 bases; unmatched bases: 1. Complete variable domain (other parts from reference TRBV11-3 and TRBJ2-1): EAGVVQSPRYKIIEKKQPVAFWCNPISGHNTLYWYLQNLGQGPELLIRYENEEAVDDSQLPKDRFSAERLKGVDSTLKIQPAELGDSAVYLCASSLGRGYNEQFFGPGTRLTVL.